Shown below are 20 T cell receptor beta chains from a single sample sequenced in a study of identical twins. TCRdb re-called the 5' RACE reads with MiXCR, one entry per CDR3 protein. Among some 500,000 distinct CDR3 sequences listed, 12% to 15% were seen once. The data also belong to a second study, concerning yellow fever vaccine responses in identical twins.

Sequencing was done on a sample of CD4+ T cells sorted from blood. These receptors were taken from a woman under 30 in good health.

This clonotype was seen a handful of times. In DNA form, the CDR3 reads TGTGCCAGCAGTTACCAAATGACTAGCGGGTCTTACAATGAGCAGTTCTTC. Residues: CASSYQMTSGSYNEQFF. The chain couples TRBV6-5 to TRBJ2-1; TRBD2 agrees at 10 bases. Trimming at V came to 2 bases and at J to 4 bases, leaving 8 bases not matched to a gene. The V gene's germline CDR1 is MNHEY and CDR2 SVGAGI. The CDR3 has 17 residues.

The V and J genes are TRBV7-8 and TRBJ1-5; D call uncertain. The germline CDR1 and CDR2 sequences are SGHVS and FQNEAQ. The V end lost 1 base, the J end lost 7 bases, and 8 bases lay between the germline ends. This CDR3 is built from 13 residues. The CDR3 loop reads CASSLDPSQPQHF. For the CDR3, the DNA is TGTGCCAGCAGCTTAGATCCGTCCCAGCCCCAGCATTTT.

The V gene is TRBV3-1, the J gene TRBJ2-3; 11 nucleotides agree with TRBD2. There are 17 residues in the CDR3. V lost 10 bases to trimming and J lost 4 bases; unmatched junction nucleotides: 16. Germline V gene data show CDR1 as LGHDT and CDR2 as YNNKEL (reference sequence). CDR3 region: CATCLRRSGGAADTQYF. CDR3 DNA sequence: TGTGCCACCTGCCTCCGCCGTAGCGGGGGGGCCGCAGATACGCAGTATTTT.

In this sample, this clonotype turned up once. DNA of the CDR3: TGTGCCAGCAGCATCCGCCCTAGCCGGCTGGGCACAGATACGCAGTATTTT. This sequence encodes CASSIRPSRLGTDTQYF. The chain is built from TRBV7-2 and TRBJ2-3, with a weak D call TRBD2 (5 bases). V was trimmed by 5 bases and J by 1 base, leaving 19 bases between them. Germline CDR1 SGHTA, CDR2 FQGNSA. CDR3 length: 17 residues.

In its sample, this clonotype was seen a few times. The CDR3 DNA follows: TGTGCCAGCAGTTACTCGATTGTCCGTAATCAGCCCCAGCATTTT. This encodes CASSYSIVRNQPQHF. The chain links TRBV6-2 or TRBV6-3 to TRBJ1-5, with D hard to call. The CDR3 has 15 amino acids. Germline-derived CDR1 and CDR2 are MNHEY and SVGEGT. The ends were cut back, 0 bases at V and 4 bases at J, with 10 bases in the middle.

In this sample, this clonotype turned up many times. The CDR3 region is CASRSGANVLTF. CDR3 DNA: TGTGCCAGCAGGTCTGGGGCCAACGTCCTGACTTTC. The V gene is TRBV27, the J gene TRBJ2-6; D is undetermined. This CDR3 has 12 residues. Trimming pared 6 bases from V and 1 base from J, leaving 1 base between. Germline loops: CDR1 MNHEY, CDR2 SMNVEV (reference sequence).

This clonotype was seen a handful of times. This chain's CDR3 is CAGHPDSKGNTGELFF. CDR3 sequence (DNA): TGTGCCGGCCACCCCGACAGTAAAGGGAACACCGGGGAGCTGTTTTTT. The chain carries TRBV11-2 and TRBJ2-2; a possible D gene is TRBD1 (5 bases). This CDR3 has 16 amino acids. The ends were cut back, 11 bases at V and 1 base at J, with 20 bases in the middle. Per the germline V gene, CDR1 is SGHAT and CDR2 is FQNNGV.

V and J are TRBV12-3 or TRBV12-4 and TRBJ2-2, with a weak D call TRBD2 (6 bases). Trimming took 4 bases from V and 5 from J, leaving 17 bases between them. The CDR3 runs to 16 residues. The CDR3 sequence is CASSSGPGLGTGELFF. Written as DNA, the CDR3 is TGTGCCAGCAGTTCTGGACCGGGACTCGGAACCGGGGAGCTGTTTTTT.

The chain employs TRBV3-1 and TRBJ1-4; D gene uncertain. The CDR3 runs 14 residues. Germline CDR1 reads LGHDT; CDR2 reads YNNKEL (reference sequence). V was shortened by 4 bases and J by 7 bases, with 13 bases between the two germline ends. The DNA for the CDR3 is TGTGCCAGCAGCCCAAACGGGATCGGTGAAAAACTGTTTTTT. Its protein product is CASSPNGIGEKLFF.

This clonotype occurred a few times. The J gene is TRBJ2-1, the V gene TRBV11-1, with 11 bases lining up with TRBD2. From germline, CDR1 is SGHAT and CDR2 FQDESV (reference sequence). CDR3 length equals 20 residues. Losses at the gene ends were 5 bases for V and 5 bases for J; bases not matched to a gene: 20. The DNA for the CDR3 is TGTGCCAGCAGCCGCCACCATAGGACTAGCGGGCTCCATCCCGACAATGAGCAGTTCTTC. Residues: CASSRHHRTSGLHPDNEQFF.

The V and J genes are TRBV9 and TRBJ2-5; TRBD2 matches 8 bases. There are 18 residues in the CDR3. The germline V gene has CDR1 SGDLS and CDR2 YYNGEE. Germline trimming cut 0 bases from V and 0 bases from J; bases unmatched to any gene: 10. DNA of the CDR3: TGTGCCAGCAGCGTAGGGGCTAGCGGGCTCCCGTACCAAGAGACCCAGTACTTC. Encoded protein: CASSVGASGLPYQETQYF.

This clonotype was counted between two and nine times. The CDR3 sequence: CAARAGGNQPQHF. CDR3 DNA sequence: TGTGCCGCCCGGGCTGGGGGCAATCAGCCCCAGCATTTT. The rearrangement links TRBV2 to TRBJ1-5; D not resolved. Germline V gene sequence: CDR1 SNHLY, CDR2 FYNNEI. V lost 11 bases, J lost 2 bases, and 13 bases lay in between. CDR3 length: 13 amino acids.

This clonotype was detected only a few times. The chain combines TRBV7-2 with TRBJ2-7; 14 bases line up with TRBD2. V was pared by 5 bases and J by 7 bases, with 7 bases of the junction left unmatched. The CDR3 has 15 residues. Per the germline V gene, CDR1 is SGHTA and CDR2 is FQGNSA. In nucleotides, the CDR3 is TGTGCCAGCAGCGCTCAAAGACTAGCGGGGGGGGAGCAGTACTTC. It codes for CASSAQRLAGGEQYF.

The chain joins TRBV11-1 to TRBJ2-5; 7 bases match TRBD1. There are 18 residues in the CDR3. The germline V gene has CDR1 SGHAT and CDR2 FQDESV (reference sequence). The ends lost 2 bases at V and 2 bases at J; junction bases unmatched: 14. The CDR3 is CASSLSIGVTGVQETQYF. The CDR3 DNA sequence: TGTGCCAGCAGCTTAAGTATAGGGGTAACAGGGGTTCAAGAGACCCAGTACTTC.

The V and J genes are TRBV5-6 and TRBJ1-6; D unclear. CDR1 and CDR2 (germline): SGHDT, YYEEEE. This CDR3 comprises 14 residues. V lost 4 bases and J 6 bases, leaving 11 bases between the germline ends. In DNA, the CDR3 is TGTGCCAGCAGCGTAGTTTCGGGTAATTCACCCCTCCACTTT. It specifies CASSVVSGNSPLHF.

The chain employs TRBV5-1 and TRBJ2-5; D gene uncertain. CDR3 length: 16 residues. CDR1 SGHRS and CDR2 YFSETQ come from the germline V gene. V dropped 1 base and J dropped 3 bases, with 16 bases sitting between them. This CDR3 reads CASSLFFGRVEETQYF. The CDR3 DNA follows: TGCGCCAGCAGCTTGTTTTTTGGTAGGGTGGAAGAGACCCAGTACTTC.

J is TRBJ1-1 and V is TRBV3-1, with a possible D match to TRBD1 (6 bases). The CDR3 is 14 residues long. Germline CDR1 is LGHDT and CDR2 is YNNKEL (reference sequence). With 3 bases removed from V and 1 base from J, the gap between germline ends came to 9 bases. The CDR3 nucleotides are TGTGCCAGCAGCCACCGGACAGCGAACACTGAAGCTTTCTTT. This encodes CASSHRTANTEAFF.

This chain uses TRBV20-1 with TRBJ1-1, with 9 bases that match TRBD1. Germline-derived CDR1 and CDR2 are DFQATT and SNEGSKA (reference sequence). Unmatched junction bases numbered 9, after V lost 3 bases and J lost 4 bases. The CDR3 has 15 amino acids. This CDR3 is CSASSGDRVITEAFF. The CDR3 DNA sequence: TGCAGTGCTAGTTCCGGGGACAGGGTTATCACTGAAGCTTTCTTT.

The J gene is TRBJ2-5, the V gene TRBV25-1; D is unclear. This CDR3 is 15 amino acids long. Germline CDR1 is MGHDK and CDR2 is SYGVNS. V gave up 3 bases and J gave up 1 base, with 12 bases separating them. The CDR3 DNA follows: TGTGCCAGCAGTGATCCCGTCGGGCCCCAAGAGACCCAGTACTTC. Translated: CASSDPVGPQETQYF.

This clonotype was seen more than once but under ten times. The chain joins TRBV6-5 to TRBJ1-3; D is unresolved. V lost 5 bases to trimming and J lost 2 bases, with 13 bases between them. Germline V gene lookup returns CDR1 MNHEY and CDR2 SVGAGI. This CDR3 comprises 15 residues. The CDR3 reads CASSTQRSAGNTIYF. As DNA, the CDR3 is TGTGCCAGCAGTACCCAGAGATCGGCTGGAAACACCATATATTTT.